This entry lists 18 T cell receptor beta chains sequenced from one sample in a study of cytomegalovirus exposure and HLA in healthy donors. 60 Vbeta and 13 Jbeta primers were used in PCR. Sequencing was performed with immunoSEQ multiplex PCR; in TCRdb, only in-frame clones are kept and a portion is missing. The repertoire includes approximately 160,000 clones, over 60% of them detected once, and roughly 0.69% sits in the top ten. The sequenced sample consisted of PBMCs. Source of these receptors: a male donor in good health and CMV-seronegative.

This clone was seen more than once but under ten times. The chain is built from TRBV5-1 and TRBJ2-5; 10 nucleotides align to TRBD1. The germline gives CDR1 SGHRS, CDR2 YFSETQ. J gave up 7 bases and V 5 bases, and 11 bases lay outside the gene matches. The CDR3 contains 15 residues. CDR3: CASSSGTGESVTQYF. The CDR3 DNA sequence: TGCGCCAGCAGTTCCGGGACAGGGGAAAGTGTGACCCAGTACTTC.

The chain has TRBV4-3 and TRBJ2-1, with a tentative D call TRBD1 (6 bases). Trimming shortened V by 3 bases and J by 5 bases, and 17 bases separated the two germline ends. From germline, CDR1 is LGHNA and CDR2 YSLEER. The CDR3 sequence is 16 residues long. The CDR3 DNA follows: TGCGCCAGCAGCCATCAGGGGTCCTCGCCACACAATGAGCAGTTCTTC. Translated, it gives CASSHQGSSPHNEQFF.

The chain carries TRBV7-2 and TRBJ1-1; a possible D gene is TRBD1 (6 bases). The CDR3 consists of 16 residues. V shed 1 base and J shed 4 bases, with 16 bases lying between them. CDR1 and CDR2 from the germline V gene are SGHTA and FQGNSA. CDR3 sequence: CASSLEAQGSGTEAFF. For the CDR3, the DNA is TGTGCCAGCAGCTTAGAGGCCCAGGGGTCAGGCACTGAAGCTTTCTTT.

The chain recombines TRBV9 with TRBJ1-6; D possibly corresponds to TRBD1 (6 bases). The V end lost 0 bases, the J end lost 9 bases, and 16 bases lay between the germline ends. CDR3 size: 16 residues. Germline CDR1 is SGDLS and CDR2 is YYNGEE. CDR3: CASSVDGRGSGSPLHF. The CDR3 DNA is TGTGCCAGCAGCGTAGATGGGAGGGGGTCGGGTTCACCCCTCCACTTT. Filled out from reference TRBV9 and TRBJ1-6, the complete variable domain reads DSGVTQTPKHLITATGQRVTLRCSPRSGDLSVYWYQQSLDQGLQFLIQYYNGEERAKGNILERFSAQQFPDLHSELNLSSLELGDSALYFCASSVDGRGSGSPLHFGNGTRLTVT.

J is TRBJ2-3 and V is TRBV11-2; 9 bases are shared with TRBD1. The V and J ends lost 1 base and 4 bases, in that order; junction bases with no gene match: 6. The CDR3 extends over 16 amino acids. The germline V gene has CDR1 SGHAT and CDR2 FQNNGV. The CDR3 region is CASSLGGTGKSDTQYF. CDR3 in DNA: TGTGCCAGCAGCTTAGGAGGGACAGGGAAGTCAGATACGCAGTATTTT.

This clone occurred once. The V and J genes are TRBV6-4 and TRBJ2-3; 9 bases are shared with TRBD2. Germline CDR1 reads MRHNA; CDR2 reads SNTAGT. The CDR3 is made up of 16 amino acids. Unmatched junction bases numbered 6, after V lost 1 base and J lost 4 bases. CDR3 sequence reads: CASSDFSGSRPDTQYF. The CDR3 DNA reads TGTGCCAGCAGTGACTTTAGCGGGAGTCGTCCAGATACGCAGTATTTT.

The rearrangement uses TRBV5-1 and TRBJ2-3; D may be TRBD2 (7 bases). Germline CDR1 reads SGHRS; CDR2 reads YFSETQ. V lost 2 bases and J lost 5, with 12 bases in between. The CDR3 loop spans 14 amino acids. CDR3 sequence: CASSFGGGGDTQYF. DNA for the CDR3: TGCGCCAGCAGCTTTGGGGGGGGCGGAGATACGCAGTATTTT.

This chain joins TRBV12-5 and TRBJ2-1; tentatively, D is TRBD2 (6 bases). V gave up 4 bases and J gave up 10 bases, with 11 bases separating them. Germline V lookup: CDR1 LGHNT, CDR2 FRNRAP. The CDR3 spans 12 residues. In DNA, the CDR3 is TGTGCTAGTGGTTGGCCGGGACTCGAGCAGTTCTTC. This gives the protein CASGWPGLEQFF.

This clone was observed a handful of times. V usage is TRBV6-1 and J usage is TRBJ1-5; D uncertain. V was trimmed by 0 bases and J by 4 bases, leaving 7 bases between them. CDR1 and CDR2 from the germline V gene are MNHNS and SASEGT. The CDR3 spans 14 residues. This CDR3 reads CASSEAPRNQPQHF. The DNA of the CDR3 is TGTGCCAGCAGTGAAGCGCCTCGGAATCAGCCCCAGCATTTT.

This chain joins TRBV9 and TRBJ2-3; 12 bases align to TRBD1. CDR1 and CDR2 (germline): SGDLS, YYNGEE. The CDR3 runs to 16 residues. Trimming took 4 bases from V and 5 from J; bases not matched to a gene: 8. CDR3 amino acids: CASSLEGQGAGDTQYF. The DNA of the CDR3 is TGTGCCAGCAGCCTAGAGGGACAGGGGGCTGGAGATACGCAGTATTTT.

The chain's CDR3 is CASSSAGGTDTQYF. CDR3 nucleotides: TGTGCCAGCAGCTCAGCGGGGGGCACAGATACGCAGTATTTT. The chain links TRBV6-4 to TRBJ2-3; 8 bases align to TRBD2. Unmatched junction bases numbered 3, after V lost 6 bases and J lost 1 base. The germline CDR1 and CDR2 sequences are MRHNA and SNTAGT. CDR3 length equals 14 residues.

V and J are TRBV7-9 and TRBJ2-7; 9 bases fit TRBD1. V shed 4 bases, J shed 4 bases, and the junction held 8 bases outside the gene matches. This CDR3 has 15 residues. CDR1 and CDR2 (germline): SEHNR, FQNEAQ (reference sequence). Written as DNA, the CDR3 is TGTGCCAGCAGCTCCGACAGACAGGGGGGGTACGAGCAGTACTTC. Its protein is CASSSDRQGGYEQYF.

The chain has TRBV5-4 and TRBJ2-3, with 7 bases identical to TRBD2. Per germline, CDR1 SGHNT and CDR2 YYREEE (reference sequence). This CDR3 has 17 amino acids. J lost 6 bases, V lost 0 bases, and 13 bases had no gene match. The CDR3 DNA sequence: TGTGCCAGCAGCTTGGGGGGGAGGGCCGCCATGACGGATACGCAGTATTTT. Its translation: CASSLGGRAAMTDTQYF.

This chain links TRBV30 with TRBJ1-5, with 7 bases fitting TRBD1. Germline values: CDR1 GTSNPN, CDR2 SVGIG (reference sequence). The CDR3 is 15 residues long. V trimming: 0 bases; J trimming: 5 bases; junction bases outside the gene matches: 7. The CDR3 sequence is CAWSVGGTGDQPQHF. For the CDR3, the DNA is TGTGCCTGGAGTGTCGGCGGAACAGGGGATCAGCCCCAGCATTTT. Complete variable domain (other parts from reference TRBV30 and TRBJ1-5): SQTIHQWPATLVQPVGSPLSLECTVEGTSNPNLYWYRQAAGRGLQLLFYSVGIGQISSEVPQNLSASRPQDRQFILSSKKLLLSDSGFYLCAWSVGGTGDQPQHFGDGTRLSIL.

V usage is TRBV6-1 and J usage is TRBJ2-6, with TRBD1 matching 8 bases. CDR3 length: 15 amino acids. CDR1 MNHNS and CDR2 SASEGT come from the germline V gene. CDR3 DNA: TGTGTCACCGGGACAGGTATTTTTGGGGCCAACGTCCTGACTTTC. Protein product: CVTGTGIFGANVLTF.

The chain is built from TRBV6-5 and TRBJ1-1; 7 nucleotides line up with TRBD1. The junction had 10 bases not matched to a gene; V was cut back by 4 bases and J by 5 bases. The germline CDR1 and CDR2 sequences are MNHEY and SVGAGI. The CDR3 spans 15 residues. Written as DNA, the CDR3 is TGTGCCAGCAGTTTGCAGGGGGACCGAACAACTGAAGCTTTCTTT. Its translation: CASSLQGDRTTEAFF.

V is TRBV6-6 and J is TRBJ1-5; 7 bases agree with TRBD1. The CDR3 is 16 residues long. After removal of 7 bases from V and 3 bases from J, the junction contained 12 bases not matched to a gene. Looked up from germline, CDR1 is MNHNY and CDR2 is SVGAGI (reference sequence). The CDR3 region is CASTARRDSLNQPQHF. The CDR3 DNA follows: TGTGCCAGCACCGCCCGCCGGGACAGTCTCAATCAGCCCCAGCATTTT.

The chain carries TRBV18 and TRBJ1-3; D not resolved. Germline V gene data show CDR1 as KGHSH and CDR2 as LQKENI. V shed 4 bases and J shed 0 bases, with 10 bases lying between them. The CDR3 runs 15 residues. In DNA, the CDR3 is TGTGCCAGCTCACTTGGGCAAATCTCTGGAAACACCATATATTTT. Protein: CASSLGQISGNTIYF.